Following are 25 T cell receptor beta chains from one sample sequenced in a study of identical twins. From the 5' RACE reads, TCRdb called clonotypes with MiXCR, one entry per CDR3 protein. The table has more than 1.5 million distinct CDR3 sequences, more than 30% seen once. The sample taken for sequencing was cord blood. The receptors come from a newborn girl in good health.

As for this clonotype: A much bigger clone sits one base away, suggesting this may be a read error. DNA for the CDR3: TGTGTCAGCAGCTTAGGAGACAGTTCCTATGGCTACACCTTC. This gives the protein CVSSLGDSSYGYTF. The genes are TRBV7-9 and TRBJ1-2; D perhaps matches TRBD1 (5 bases). Germline V CDR1 and CDR2: SEHNR, FQNEAQ (reference sequence). The CDR3 runs to 14 residues. The variable domain in full, with the rest retrieved from reference TRBV7-9 and TRBJ1-2, is DTGVSQNPRHKITKRGQNVTFRCDPISEHNRLYWYRQTLGQGPEFLTYFQNEAQLEKSRLLSDRFSAERPKGSFSTLEIQRTEQGDSAMYLCVSSLGDSSYGYTFGSGTRLTVV.

The CDR3 DNA follows: TGTGCCAGCAGCGGGACGGCCCCTTCGGAACAGCCCCAGCATTTT. Encoded protein: CASSGTAPSEQPQHF. V usage is TRBV21-1 and J usage is TRBJ1-5. TRBV21-1 corresponds to a pseudogene. The CDR3 runs to 15 residues.

V is TRBV6-1 and J is TRBJ1-1; 8 bases are shared with TRBD1. Germline V gives CDR1 MNHNS, CDR2 SASEGT. This CDR3 contains 16 residues. V lost 3 bases and J lost 4; bases outside the gene matches: 10. The CDR3 bases are TGTGCCAGCAGTGACTCCCCGGACAGGGCCGTCACTGAAGCTTTCTTT. Its translation: CASSDSPDRAVTEAFF.

This clonotype has more than one count but fewer than ten. This rearrangement joins TRBV20-1 to TRBJ1-2, with no clear D. Germline V CDR1 and CDR2: DFQATT, SNEGSKA (reference sequence). The CDR3 sequence is 13 residues long. V dropped 2 bases and J dropped 5 bases, with 12 bases sitting between them. Here the CDR3 reads CSARSGAQYGYTF. The DNA of the CDR3 is TGCAGTGCTAGATCAGGAGCCCAATATGGCTACACCTTC.

To note about this clonotype: A much larger clone is a single base away; this may be a read error. V gene TRBV29-1 combines with J gene TRBJ2-1; D call uncertain. The DNA end is more similar to TRBJ2-7, so the J call may be wrong. The CDR3 contains 12 residues. CDR1 and CDR2 from the germline V gene are SQVTM and ANQGSEA. CDR3 sequence reads: CSVRSSVHEQYF. For the CDR3, the DNA is TGCAGCGTTAGGAGCAGCGTCCACGAGCAGTACTTC.

The J gene is TRBJ2-5, the V gene TRBV6-2 or TRBV6-3; 11 bases align to TRBD2. CDR1 is MNHEY and CDR2 is SVGEGT in the germline V gene. After removal of 3 bases from V and 11 bases from J, the junction contained 11 bases not matched to a gene. The CDR3 is made up of 15 amino acids. This chain's CDR3 is CASSYATSGNQEQYF. CDR3 in DNA: TGTGCCAGCAGTTATGCGACTAGCGGGAATCAGGAGCAGTACTTC.

As regards this clonotype: At one end, the junction sequence differs from germline, possibly due to a read error. V and J are TRBV20-1 and TRBJ2-5, with 9 bases identical to TRBD2. Germline V lookup: CDR1 DFQATT, CDR2 SNEGSKA (reference sequence). This CDR3 spans 18 amino acids. In DNA form, the CDR3 reads TGCAGTGTTAGAGATCCCCGATTAAGCGGGGGGTACCAAGAGACCCAGTACTTC. Its translation: CSVRDPRLSGGYQETQYF.

This clonotype showed up just a few times. In DNA form, the CDR3 reads TGTGCCAGCAGCAAAGAGGGACCGGGCAGGGGAAACTATGGCTACACCTTC. Residues: CASSKEGPGRGNYGYTF. The chain recombines TRBV21-1 with TRBJ1-2; the table names TRBD1, a call not compared with the DNA. TRBV21-1 is shown as a pseudogene. The CDR3 extends over 17 amino acids.

The chain couples TRBV6-5 to TRBJ2-1; weak D call: TRBD2 (6 bases). CDR3 length: 14 amino acids. V lost 2 bases to trimming and J lost 15 bases, with 20 bases between them. Germline loops: CDR1 MNHEY, CDR2 SVGAGI. The CDR3 here is CASSYGSAGAGLFF. As DNA, the CDR3 is TGTGCCAGCAGTTACGGGTCTGCCGGGGCGGGGCTGTTCTTC.

The chain is built from TRBV19 and TRBJ2-7; 7 nucleotides agree with TRBD2. The end of the DNA fits TRBJ2-5 better, so the J call may be wrong. Germline-derived CDR1 and CDR2 are LNHDA and SQIVND (reference sequence). The CDR3 has 16 residues. The CDR3 bases are TGTGCCAGTAGTATTAAGCGGGGACTCAATCAAGAGACCCAGTACTTC. Its protein product is CASSIKRGLNQETQYF.

This clonotype came up once. This may be a read error, as it is one base from a much larger clone. The gene calls are TRBV12-3 or TRBV12-4 and TRBJ2-1, with TRBD1 matching 9 bases. CDR3 length: 16 residues. CDR3: CATNPRQGVSHNEQFF. CDR3 bases: TGTGCCACCAACCCAAGACAGGGGGTCTCCCACAATGAGCAGTTCTTC.

This clonotype has more than one count but fewer than ten. The chain joins TRBV12-3 or TRBV12-4 to TRBJ2-3, with 10 bases matching TRBD2. The CDR3 is made up of 17 amino acids. With 7 bases clipped from V and 1 base from J, the junction kept 11 bases outside the gene matches. The CDR3: CASTLGTSAARTDTQYF. The CDR3 region has the DNA TGTGCCAGCACCCTGGGGACTAGCGCGGCGCGCACAGATACGCAGTATTTT.

The CDR3 spells CASSYSPDGMGTEAFF. Written as DNA, the CDR3 is TGTGCCAGCAGTTACTCGCCGGACGGAATGGGGACTGAAGCTTTCTTT. V is TRBV6-5 and J is TRBJ1-1; D gene unclear. This CDR3 has 16 residues. Germline assignment: CDR1 MNHEY and CDR2 SVGAGI. V shed 0 bases and J shed 5 bases, with 16 bases lying between them.

The rearrangement links TRBV7-9 to TRBJ1-2; D not certain. The CDR3 runs 12 residues. The V gene lost 5 bases and the J gene lost 8 bases, with 12 bases spanning the gap. Germline V CDR1 and CDR2: SEHNR, FQNEAQ (reference sequence). The DNA for the CDR3 is TGTGCCAGCAGCGGGGAGGTCGGGGGCTACACCTTC. It is translated as CASSGEVGGYTF.

This chain links TRBV11-2 with TRBJ1-2; 7 nucleotides agree with TRBD1. V was clipped by 5 bases and J by 6 bases; unmatched bases: 9. The germline CDR1 and CDR2 sequences are SGHAT and FQNNGV. The CDR3 is 14 amino acids. This chain's CDR3 is CASSLYQGVNGYTF. The CDR3 bases are TGTGCCAGCAGCCTATACCAGGGGGTTAATGGCTACACCTTC.

This clonotype was recorded at least ten times. In DNA, the CDR3 is TGCAGCGTTGAAGCTAGCGGGTGGGTAATGGATGAGCAGTTCTTC. Amino acids: CSVEASGWVMDEQFF. The rearrangement links TRBV29-1 to TRBJ2-1, with 8 bases matching TRBD2. The CDR3 spans 15 residues. Germline lookup yields CDR1 SQVTM and CDR2 ANQGSEA. V trimming: 1 base; J trimming: 8 bases; junction bases outside the gene matches: 10.

This rearrangement joins TRBV20-1 to TRBJ2-3; 10 bases align to TRBD1. CDR1 and CDR2 from the germline V gene are DFQATT and SNEGSKA (reference sequence). The length of the CDR3 is 15 residues. The ends lost 3 bases at V and 1 base at J; junction bases unmatched: 4. The CDR3, as DNA: TGCAGTGCTAGTCAGGGGACAGGGGGCACAGATACGCAGTATTTT. Translating it yields CSASQGTGGTDTQYF.

This clonotype was seen a few times. The chain employs TRBV5-6 and TRBJ2-7; D gene uncertain. Germline V gives CDR1 SGHDT, CDR2 YYEEEE. Trimming removed 0 bases from V and 9 bases from J, with 13 bases in between. The CDR3 covers 13 residues. Here the CDR3 DNA reads TGTGCCAGCAGCTTGGGCAGACGCAATGGGCAGTACTTC. It encodes CASSLGRRNGQYF.

This clonotype occurred many times. The chain couples TRBV25-1 to TRBJ1-5; 8 bases align to TRBD1. The length of the CDR3 is 13 residues. J lost 5 bases, V lost 3 bases, and 0 bases had no gene match. Looked up from germline, CDR1 is MGHDK and CDR2 is SYGVNS. This CDR3 reads CASSDRGHQPQHF. The CDR3 region has the DNA TGTGCCAGCAGTGACAGGGGGCATCAGCCCCAGCATTTT.

The V and J genes are TRBV2 and TRBJ1-4; D is ambiguous. The CDR3 consists of 14 residues. Trimming left V 2 bases short and J 7 bases short, with 11 bases between. CDR1 and CDR2 from the germline V gene are SNHLY and FYNNEI. The CDR3 sequence is CASSETAAPEKLFF. CDR3 in DNA: TGTGCCAGCAGTGAAACCGCGGCCCCTGAAAAACTGTTTTTT.

This rearrangement joins TRBV6-1 to TRBJ2-1; possibly TRBD1 for D (5 bases). Trimming cost V 6 bases and J 2 bases, with 17 bases left between them. The CDR3 runs 16 residues. Germline V gene lookup returns CDR1 MNHNS and CDR2 SASEGT. The CDR3 reads CASSPKSWGTYNEQFF. CDR3 coding DNA: TGTGCCAGCAGCCCCAAGTCTTGGGGCACCTACAATGAGCAGTTCTTC.

The chain employs TRBV2 and TRBJ1-4, with D possibly matching TRBD1 (6 bases). Germline V gives CDR1 SNHLY, CDR2 FYNNEI. V gave up 5 bases and J gave up 3 bases, with 7 bases separating them. This CDR3 spans 13 amino acids. The CDR3 bases are TGTGCCAGCAGTTACAGGGCTAATGAAAAACTGTTTTTT. The encoded protein is CASSYRANEKLFF. The entire variable domain, with the rest obtained from reference TRBV2 and TRBJ1-4, is as follows: EPEVTQTPSHQVTQMGQEVILRCVPISNHLYFYWYRQILGQKVEFLVSFYNNEISEKSEIFDDQFSVERPDGSNFTLKIRSTKLEDSAMYFCASSYRANEKLFFGSGTQLSVL.

This clonotype was found a few times. This chain links TRBV12-3 or TRBV12-4 with TRBJ1-1, with D perhaps matching TRBD1 (5 bases). CDR3 length: 12 amino acids. Trimming took off 8 bases at V and 4 bases at J, with 11 bases between the two ends. The DNA for the CDR3 is TGTGCCAGCGCCGGTGGGACCACTGAAGCTTTCTTT. Translation: CASAGGTTEAFF.

This clonotype has a handful of counts. The chain links TRBV7-6 to TRBJ2-3, with D tentatively TRBD2 (7 bases). V lost 6 bases and J lost 0, with 19 bases in between. The CDR3 spans 17 residues. CDR1 is SGHVS, CDR2 FNYEAQ, per germline. CDR3 bases: TGTGCCAGCAGTGAGGGGGGAGGGACGATAAGCACAGATACGCAGTATTTT. Translating it yields CASSEGGGTISTDTQYF. Together with reference TRBV7-6 and TRBJ2-3, the CDR3 gives the full variable domain: GAGVSQSPRYKVTKRGQDVALRCDPISGHVSLYWYRQALGQGPEFLTYFNYEAQQDKSGLPNDRFSAERPEGSISTLTIQRTEQRDSAMYRCASSEGGGTISTDTQYFGPGTRLTVL.

The chain links TRBV20-1 to TRBJ2-1, with TRBD2 identical over 15 bases. Trimming took 6 bases from V and 9 from J; bases not matched to a gene: 9. Germline values: CDR1 DFQATT, CDR2 SNEGSKA (reference sequence). The CDR3 length is 15 residues. The CDR3, as DNA: TGCAGTGCGCCCGGGACTAGCGGGAGGTTGGGTGAGCAGTTCTTC. This codes for CSAPGTSGRLGEQFF.